One and the same sample provided the 10 T cell receptor beta chains below, sequenced in a study of T cells after yellow fever vaccination. From the 5' RACE reads, TCRdb called clonotypes with MiXCR, one entry per CDR3 protein. The sample contains 25,000 to 35,000 distinct CDR3 sequences, 4.4% of which appear only once. This material consisted of CD8+ T cells sorted from PBMCs, taken 5 days after the yellow fever booster vaccination. These receptors were taken from a man aged 30 to 39 who received the YFV17D yellow fever vaccine.

This clonotype came up many times. The V and J genes are TRBV12-3 or TRBV12-4 and TRBJ1-2, with TRBD1 as a possible D gene (5 bases). V was cut by 6 bases and J by 4 bases, with 12 bases left in between. This CDR3 has 13 amino acids. CDR3 sequence (DNA): TGTGCCAGCAGCGCCGGACATTTCTATGGCTACACCTTC. It codes for CASSAGHFYGYTF.

This clonotype showed up many times. The chain carries TRBV27 and TRBJ1-1, with D uncertain. This CDR3 region has 13 residues. The ends were cut back, 4 bases at V and 1 base at J, with 7 bases in the middle. Germline-derived CDR1 and CDR2 are MNHEY and SMNVEV (reference sequence). The CDR3 DNA reads TGTGCCAGCAGTTCCACACAGAACACTGAAGCTTTCTTT. This codes for CASSSTQNTEAFF.

This clonotype occurred many times. This chain connects TRBV2 to TRBJ2-6, with 7 bases matching TRBD1. CDR1 SNHLY and CDR2 FYNNEI come from the germline V gene. This CDR3 is built from 19 residues. Unmatched junction bases numbered 10, after V lost 2 bases and J lost 0 bases. CDR3 sequence (DNA): TGTGCCAGCAGTGAATCGGGAACAGGGGATATCTCTGGGGCCAACGTCCTGACTTTC. This codes for CASSESGTGDISGANVLTF.

This clonotype was found many times. The V gene is TRBV12-3 or TRBV12-4, the J gene TRBJ1-4, with 9 bases that match TRBD1. The junction had 5 bases not matched to a gene; V was cut back by 7 bases and J by 8 bases. The CDR3 has 13 residues. The CDR3 nucleotides are TGTGCCAGCACCACAGGGGGCCAAGAAAAACTGTTTTTT. This translates into CASTTGGQEKLFF.

This clonotype was observed many times. The J gene is TRBJ2-1, the V gene TRBV11-2, with 8 bases aligning to TRBD1. Per germline, CDR1 SGHAT and CDR2 FQNNGV. V shed 5 bases, J shed 8 bases, and the junction held 11 bases outside the gene matches. The CDR3 loop spans 15 amino acids. In DNA form, the CDR3 reads TGTGCCAGCAGCCCCCCGGACAGGGCTGGGCATGAGCAGTTCTTC. It is translated as CASSPPDRAGHEQFF.

The J gene is TRBJ2-7, the V gene TRBV5-1; D is possibly TRBD2 (7 bases). There are 12 residues in the CDR3. V was pared by 0 bases and J by 8 bases, with 9 bases between. Per germline, CDR1 SGHRS and CDR2 YFSETQ. The CDR3: CASSLGGGQQYF. The CDR3 coding sequence is TGCGCCAGCAGCTTGGGGGGGGGCCAGCAGTACTTC.

This clonotype has more than one count but fewer than ten. The DNA of the CDR3 is TGCGCCAGCAGTGAGTCCGGGGCGGGCCACGAGCAGTACTTC. This encodes CASSESGAGHEQYF. This sequence joins TRBV10-1 and TRBJ2-7; the D gene could be TRBD1 or TRBD2 (5 bases each). This CDR3 has 14 residues. Germline V gives CDR1 WNHNN, CDR2 SYGVQD (reference sequence). The V and J ends lost 0 bases and 5 bases respectively, with 11 bases between them.

The table lists this clonotype with many counts. The genes are TRBV11-2 and TRBJ2-3, with D possibly matching TRBD2 (5 bases). This CDR3 region has 14 residues. Germline lookup yields CDR1 SGHAT and CDR2 FQNNGV. The germline V and J ends were trimmed by 5 bases and 4 bases, with 13 bases remaining between them. The chain's CDR3 is CASSAPGLADTQYF. In nucleotides, the CDR3 is TGTGCCAGCAGCGCTCCTGGACTGGCAGATACGCAGTATTTT.

This clonotype was observed many times. The chain is built from TRBV21-1 and TRBJ2-7; the D call TRBD2 from the table was never checked on the DNA. TRBV21-1 is a pseudogene segment. The CDR3 totals 18 residues. The CDR3 coding sequence is TGTGCCAGCAGCAAAAGGCCGCTGGGGACGAGAGGCCTCTCCGAGCAGTACTTC. It codes for CASSKRPLGTRGLSEQYF.

This clonotype was seen many times. The CDR3 reads CASSRGQGIYEQYF. In DNA, the CDR3 is TGTGCCAGCAGTAGGGGACAGGGAATCTACGAGCAGTACTTC. The chain uses TRBV7-8 and TRBJ2-7; 9 positions agree with TRBD1. Looked up from germline, CDR1 is SGHVS and CDR2 is FQNEAQ. This CDR3 has 14 amino acids. The junction had 6 bases not matched to a gene; V was cut back by 6 bases and J by 3 bases.